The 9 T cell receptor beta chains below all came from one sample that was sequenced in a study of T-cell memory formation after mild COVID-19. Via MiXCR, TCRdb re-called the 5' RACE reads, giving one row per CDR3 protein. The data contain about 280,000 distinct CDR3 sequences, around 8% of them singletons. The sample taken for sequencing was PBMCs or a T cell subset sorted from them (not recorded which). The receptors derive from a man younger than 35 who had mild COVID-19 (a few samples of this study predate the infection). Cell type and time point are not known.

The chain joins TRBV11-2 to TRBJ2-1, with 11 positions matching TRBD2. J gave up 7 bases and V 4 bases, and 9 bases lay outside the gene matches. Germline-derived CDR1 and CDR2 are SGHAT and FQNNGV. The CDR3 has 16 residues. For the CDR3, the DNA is TGTGCCAGCAGCTGGGGGATTACTAGCGGGGGTAATGAGCAGTTCTTC. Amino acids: CASSWGITSGGNEQFF.

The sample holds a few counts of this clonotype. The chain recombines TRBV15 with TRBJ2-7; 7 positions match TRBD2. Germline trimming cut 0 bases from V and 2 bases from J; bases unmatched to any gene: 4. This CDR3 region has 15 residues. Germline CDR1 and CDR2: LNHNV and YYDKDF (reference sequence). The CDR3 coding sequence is TGTGCCACCAGCAGAGATCGGGCGGGGGCCTACGAGCAGTACTTC. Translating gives CATSRDRAGAYEQYF.

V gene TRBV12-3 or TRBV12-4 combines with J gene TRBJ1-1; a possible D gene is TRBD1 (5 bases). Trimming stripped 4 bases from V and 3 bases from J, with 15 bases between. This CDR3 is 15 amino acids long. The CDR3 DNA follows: TGTGCCAGCAGTTCTAGGGGAGGGGCGGACACTGAAGCTTTCTTT. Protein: CASSSRGGADTEAFF.

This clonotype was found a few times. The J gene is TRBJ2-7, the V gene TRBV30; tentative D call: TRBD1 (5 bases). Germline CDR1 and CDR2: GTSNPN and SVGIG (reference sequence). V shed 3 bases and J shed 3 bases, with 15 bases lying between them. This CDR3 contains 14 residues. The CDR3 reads CAWRRGNQGYEQYF. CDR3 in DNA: TGTGCCTGGAGGAGAGGAAACCAGGGCTACGAGCAGTACTTC.

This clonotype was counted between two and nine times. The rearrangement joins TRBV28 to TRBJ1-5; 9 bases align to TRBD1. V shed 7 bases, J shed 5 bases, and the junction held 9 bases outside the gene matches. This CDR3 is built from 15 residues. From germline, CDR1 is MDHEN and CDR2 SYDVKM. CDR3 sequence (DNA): TGTGCCAGCACCTTGAACAGGGGGCGCGATCAGCCCCAGCATTTT. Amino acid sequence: CASTLNRGRDQPQHF.

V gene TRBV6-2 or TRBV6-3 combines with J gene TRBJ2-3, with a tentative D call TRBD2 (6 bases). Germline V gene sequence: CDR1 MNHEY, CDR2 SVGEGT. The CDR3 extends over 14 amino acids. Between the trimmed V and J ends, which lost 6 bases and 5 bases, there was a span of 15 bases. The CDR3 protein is CASSPLAGRDTQYF. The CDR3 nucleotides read TGTGCCAGCAGCCCTTTGGCGGGGAGAGATACGCAGTATTTT.

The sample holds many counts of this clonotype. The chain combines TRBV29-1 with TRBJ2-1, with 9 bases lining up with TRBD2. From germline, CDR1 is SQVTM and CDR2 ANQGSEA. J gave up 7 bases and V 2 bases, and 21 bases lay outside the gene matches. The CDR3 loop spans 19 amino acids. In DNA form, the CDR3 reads TGCAGCGTTGAACTTCGAAGGTTGCGGGGGGGCCGTGGGCGGAATGAGCAGTTCTTC. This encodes CSVELRRLRGGRGRNEQFF.

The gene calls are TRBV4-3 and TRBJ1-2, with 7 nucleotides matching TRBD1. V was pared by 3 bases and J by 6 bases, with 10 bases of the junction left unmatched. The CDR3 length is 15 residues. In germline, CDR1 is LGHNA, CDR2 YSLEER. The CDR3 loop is CASSQGATGMDGYTF. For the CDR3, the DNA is TGCGCCAGCAGCCAGGGAGCGACAGGGATGGATGGCTACACCTTC.

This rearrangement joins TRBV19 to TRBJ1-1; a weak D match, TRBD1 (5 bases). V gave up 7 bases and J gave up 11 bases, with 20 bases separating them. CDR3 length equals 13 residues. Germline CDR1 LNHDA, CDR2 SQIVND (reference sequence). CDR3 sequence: CASTTDSRGDAFF. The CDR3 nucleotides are TGTGCCAGTACTACTGACAGCCGGGGGGACGCTTTCTTT.